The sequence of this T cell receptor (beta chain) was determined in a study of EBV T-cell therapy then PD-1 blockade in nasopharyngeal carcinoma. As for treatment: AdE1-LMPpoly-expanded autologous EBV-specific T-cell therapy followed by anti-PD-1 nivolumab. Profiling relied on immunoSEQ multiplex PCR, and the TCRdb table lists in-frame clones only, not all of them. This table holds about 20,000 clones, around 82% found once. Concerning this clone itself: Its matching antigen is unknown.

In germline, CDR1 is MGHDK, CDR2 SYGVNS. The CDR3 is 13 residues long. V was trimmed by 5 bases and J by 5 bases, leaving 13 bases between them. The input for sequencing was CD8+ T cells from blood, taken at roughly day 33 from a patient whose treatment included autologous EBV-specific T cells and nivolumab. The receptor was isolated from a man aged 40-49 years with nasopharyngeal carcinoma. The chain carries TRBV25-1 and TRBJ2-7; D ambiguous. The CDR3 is CASSSRSWNEQYF. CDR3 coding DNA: TGTGCCAGCAGTTCAAGGAGTTGGAACGAGCAGTACTTC.